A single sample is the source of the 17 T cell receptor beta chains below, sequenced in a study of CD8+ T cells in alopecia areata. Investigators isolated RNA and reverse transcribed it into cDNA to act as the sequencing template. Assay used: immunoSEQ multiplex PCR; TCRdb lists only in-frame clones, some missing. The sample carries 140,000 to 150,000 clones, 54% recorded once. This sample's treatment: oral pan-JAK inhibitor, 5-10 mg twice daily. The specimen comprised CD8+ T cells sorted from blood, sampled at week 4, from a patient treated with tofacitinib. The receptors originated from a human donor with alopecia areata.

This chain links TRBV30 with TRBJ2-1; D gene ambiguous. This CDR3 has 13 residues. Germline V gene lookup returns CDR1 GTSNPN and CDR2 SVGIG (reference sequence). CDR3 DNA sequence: TGTGCGTTGACTCTTCTACCCTACAATGAGCAGTTCTTC. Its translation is CALTLLPYNEQFF. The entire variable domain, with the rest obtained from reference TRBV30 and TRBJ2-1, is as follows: SQTIHQWPATLVQPVGSPLSLECTVEGTSNPNLYWYRQAAGRGLQLLFYSVGIGQISSEVPQNLSASRPQDRQFILSSKKLLLSDSGFYLCALTLLPYNEQFFGPGTRLTVL.

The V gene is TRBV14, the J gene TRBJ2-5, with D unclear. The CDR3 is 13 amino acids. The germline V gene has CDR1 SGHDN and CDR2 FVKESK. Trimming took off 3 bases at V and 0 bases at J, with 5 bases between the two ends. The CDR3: CASSQAYQETQYF. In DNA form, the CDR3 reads TGTGCCAGCAGCCAGGCGTACCAAGAGACCCAGTACTTC.

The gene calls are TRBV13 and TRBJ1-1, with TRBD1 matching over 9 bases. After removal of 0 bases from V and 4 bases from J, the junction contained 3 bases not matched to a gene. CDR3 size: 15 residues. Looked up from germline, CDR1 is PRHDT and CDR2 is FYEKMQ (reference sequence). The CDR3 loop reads CASSLGGTGFTEAFF. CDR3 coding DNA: TGTGCCAGCAGCTTAGGAGGGACAGGGTTCACTGAAGCTTTCTTT.

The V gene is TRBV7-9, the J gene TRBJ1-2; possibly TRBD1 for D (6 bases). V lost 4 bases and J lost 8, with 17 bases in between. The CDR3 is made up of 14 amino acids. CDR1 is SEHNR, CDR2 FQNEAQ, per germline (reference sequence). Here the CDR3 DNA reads TGTGCCAGCAGCTGGGGGGACACCCAGCCCGGCTACACCTTC. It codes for CASSWGDTQPGYTF.

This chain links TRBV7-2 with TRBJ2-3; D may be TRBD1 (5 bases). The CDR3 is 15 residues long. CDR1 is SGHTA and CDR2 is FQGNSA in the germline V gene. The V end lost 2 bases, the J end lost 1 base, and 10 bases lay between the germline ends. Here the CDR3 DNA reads TGTGCCAGCAGCTTACGTGGGGCAGGCACAGATACGCAGTATTTT. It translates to CASSLRGAGTDTQYF.

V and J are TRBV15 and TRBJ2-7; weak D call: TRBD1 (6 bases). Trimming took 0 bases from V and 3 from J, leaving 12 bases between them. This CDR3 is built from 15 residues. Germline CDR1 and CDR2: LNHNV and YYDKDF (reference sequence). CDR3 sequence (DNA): TGTGCCACCAGCAGAGATCGGGACACTTTCTACGAGCAGTACTTC. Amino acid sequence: CATSRDRDTFYEQYF. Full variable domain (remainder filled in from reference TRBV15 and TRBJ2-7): DAMVIQNPRYQVTQFGKPVTLSCSQTLNHNVMYWYQQKSSQAPKLLFHYYDKDFNNEADTPDNFQSRRPNTSFCFLDIRSPGLGDTAMYLCATSRDRDTFYEQYFGPGTRLTVT.

CDR3: CASSLDMVGGNQPQHF. The CDR3 nucleotides read TGTGCCAGCAGCTTGGACATGGTGGGGGGCAATCAGCCCCAGCATTTT. The chain is built from TRBV5-6 and TRBJ1-5, with a tentative D call TRBD1 (5 bases). This CDR3 spans 16 amino acids. The germline V gene has CDR1 SGHDT and CDR2 YYEEEE. Deletions cut 0 bases from V and 2 bases from J, with 12 bases between.

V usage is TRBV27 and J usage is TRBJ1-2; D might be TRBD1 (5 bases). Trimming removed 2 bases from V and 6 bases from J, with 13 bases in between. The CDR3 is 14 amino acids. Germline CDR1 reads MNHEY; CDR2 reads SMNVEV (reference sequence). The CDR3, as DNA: TGTGCCAGCAGTTTACGGGGGTCACACGATGGCTACACCTTC. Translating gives CASSLRGSHDGYTF.

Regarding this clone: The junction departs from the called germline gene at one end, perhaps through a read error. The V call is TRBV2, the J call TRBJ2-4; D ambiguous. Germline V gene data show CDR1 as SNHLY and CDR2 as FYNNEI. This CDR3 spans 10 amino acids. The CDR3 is CASIGEVMNF. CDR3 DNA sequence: TGTGCCAGCATAGGCGAGGTTATGAACTTC.

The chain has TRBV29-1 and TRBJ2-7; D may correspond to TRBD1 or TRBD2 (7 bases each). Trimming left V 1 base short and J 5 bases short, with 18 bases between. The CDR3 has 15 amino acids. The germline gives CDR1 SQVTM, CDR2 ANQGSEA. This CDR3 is CSVEGDMGGGNEQYF. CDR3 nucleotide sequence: TGCAGCGTTGAAGGGGATATGGGAGGGGGCAACGAGCAGTACTTC.

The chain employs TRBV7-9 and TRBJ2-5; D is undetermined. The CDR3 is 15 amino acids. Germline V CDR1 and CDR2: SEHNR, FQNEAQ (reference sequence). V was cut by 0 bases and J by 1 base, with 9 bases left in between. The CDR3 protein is CASSLALGSQETQYF. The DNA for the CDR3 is TGTGCCAGCAGCTTAGCGCTCGGTAGCCAAGAGACCCAGTACTTC.

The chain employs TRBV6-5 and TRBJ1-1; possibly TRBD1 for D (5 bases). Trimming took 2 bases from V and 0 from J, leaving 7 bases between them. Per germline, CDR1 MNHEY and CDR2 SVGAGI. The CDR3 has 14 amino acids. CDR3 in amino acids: CASSYKGMNTEAFF. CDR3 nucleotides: TGTGCCAGCAGTTACAAGGGGATGAACACTGAAGCTTTCTTT.

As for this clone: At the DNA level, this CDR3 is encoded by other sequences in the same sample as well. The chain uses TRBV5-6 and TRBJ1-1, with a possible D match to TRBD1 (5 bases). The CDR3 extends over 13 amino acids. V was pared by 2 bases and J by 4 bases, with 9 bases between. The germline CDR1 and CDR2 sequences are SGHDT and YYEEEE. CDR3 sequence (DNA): TGTGCCAGCAGCTTAGGGGAGGGCACTGAAGCTTTCTTT. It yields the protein CASSLGEGTEAFF.

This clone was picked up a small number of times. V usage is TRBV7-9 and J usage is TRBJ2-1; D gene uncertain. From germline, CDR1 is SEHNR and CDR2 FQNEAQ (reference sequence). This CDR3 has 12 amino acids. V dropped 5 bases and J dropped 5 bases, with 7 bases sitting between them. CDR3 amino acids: CASSPTHNEQFF. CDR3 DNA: TGTGCCAGCAGCCCAACCCACAATGAGCAGTTCTTC.

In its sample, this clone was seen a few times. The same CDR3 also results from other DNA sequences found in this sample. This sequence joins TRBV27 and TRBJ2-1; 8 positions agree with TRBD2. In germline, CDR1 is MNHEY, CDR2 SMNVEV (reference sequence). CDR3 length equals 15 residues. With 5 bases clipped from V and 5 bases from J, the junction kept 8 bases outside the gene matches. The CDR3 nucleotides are TGTGCCAGCAGTCCGCGGGGGGTCGGAGACAATGAGCAGTTCTTC. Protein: CASSPRGVGDNEQFF.

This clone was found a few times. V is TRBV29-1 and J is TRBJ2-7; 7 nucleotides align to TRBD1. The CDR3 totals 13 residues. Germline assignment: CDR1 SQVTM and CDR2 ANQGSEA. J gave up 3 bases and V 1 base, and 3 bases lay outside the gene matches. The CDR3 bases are TGCAGCGTTGAAGGGACAGGAGTCTACGAGCAGTACTTC. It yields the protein CSVEGTGVYEQYF.

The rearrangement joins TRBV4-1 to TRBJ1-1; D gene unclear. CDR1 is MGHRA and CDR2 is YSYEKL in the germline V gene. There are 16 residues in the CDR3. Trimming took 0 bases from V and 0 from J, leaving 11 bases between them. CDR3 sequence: CASSQERTLLNTEAFF. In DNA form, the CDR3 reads TGCGCCAGCAGCCAAGAGAGGACTTTACTGAACACTGAAGCTTTCTTT.